The 12 T cell receptor beta chains presented below share a single source sample, sequenced in a study of early T cells in non-severe SARS-CoV-2 infection. TCRdb re-derived calls from the 5' RACE reads in MiXCR, one entry per CDR3 protein. The sample includes about 56,000 distinct CDR3 sequences, about 10% seen only once; the top ten take approximately 6.5%. The sample taken for sequencing was whole blood. These receptors all stem from an adult who was a healthcare worker with PCR-confirmed SARS-CoV-2 infection or an uninfected control (not recorded which).

This clonotype was found many times. The CDR3 region is CASSAAFGSEEQYF. The DNA of the CDR3 is TGTGCCAGCAGCGCTGCGTTCGGGTCTGAAGAGCAGTACTTC. The chain combines TRBV11-2 with TRBJ2-7; D call uncertain. V was cut by 5 bases and J by 7 bases, with 18 bases left in between. Germline V gene lookup returns CDR1 SGHAT and CDR2 FQNNGV. The CDR3 is made up of 14 amino acids.

This clonotype was picked up many times. This chain's CDR3 is CASSSPGTGMTKNIQYF. The CDR3 DNA sequence: TGTGCCAGCAGCTCCCCGGGGACAGGAATGACCAAAAACATTCAGTACTTC. V usage is TRBV11-2 and J usage is TRBJ2-4, with 8 bases lining up with TRBD1. The CDR3 length is 17 residues. Germline CDR1 SGHAT, CDR2 FQNNGV. V dropped 4 bases and J dropped 2; count of bases not matched to a gene: 10. The whole variable domain, filled in from reference TRBV11-2 and TRBJ2-4, reads EAGVAQSPRYKIIEKRQSVAFWCNPISGHATLYWYQQILGQGPKLLIQFQNNGVVDDSQLPKDRFSAERLKGVDSTLKIQPAKLEDSAVYLCASSSPGTGMTKNIQYFGAGTRLSVL.

This clonotype was recorded many times. The chain uses TRBV4-2 and TRBJ2-4, with 9 bases that match TRBD2. The junction had 7 bases not matched to a gene; V was cut back by 2 bases and J by 11 bases. CDR3 length equals 14 residues. Germline CDR1 is LGHNA and CDR2 is YNFKEQ. The DNA for the CDR3 is TGTGCCAGCAGCCAATCGGGGGCTAGCGGGGTTCAGTACTTC. Its translation is CASSQSGASGVQYF.

This chain connects TRBV20-1 to TRBJ1-1; 9 positions agree with TRBD1. V lost 3 bases to trimming and J lost 1 base; unmatched junction nucleotides: 6. CDR3 size: 15 residues. Germline V gene data show CDR1 as DFQATT and CDR2 as SNEGSKA (reference sequence). The CDR3 loop reads CSARSRDRENTEAFF. In DNA form, the CDR3 reads TGCAGTGCTAGGTCGCGGGACAGGGAGAACACTGAAGCTTTCTTT.

This clonotype was observed at least ten times. The chain combines TRBV6-6 with TRBJ2-1; TRBD2 matches at 13 bases. This CDR3 is 15 amino acids long. V was pared by 7 bases and J by 4 bases, with 4 bases of the junction left unmatched. Per germline, CDR1 MNHNY and CDR2 SVGAGI (reference sequence). The CDR3 region is CASKPGLAGYNEQFF. The CDR3 nucleotides read TGTGCCAGCAAACCGGGACTAGCGGGGTACAATGAGCAGTTCTTC.

The table lists this clonotype with many counts. This sequence joins TRBV29-1 and TRBJ2-7, with D tentatively TRBD2 (6 bases). Germline CDR1 is SQVTM and CDR2 is ANQGSEA. CDR3 length: 14 amino acids. The V end lost 6 bases, the J end lost 3 bases, and 18 bases lay between the germline ends. The CDR3 bases are TGCAGCGTGCAACCCGGCGGGGTAGGCTACGAGCAGTACTTC. Its translation is CSVQPGGVGYEQYF.

This clonotype was counted many times. This chain joins TRBV7-2 and TRBJ2-1; D gene unclear. This CDR3 has 15 residues. The V gene's germline CDR1 is SGHTA and CDR2 FQGNSA. V was cut by 5 bases and J by 4 bases, with 15 bases left in between. The CDR3 region is CASSATGSIYNEQFF. In nucleotides, the CDR3 is TGTGCCAGCAGCGCCACCGGGTCCATTTACAATGAGCAGTTCTTC.

This clonotype was counted ten times or more. This chain connects TRBV5-1 to TRBJ2-7; 7 positions agree with TRBD2. V lost 2 bases to trimming and J lost 4 bases; unmatched junction nucleotides: 6. Looked up from germline, CDR1 is SGHRS and CDR2 is YFSETQ. CDR3 length equals 14 residues. DNA of the CDR3: TGCGCCAGCAGCTTCAGCGGGACGACATACGAGCAGTACTTC. Translated, it gives CASSFSGTTYEQYF. The full variable domain, with the rest looked up from reference TRBV5-1 and TRBJ2-7, is KAGVTQTPRYLIKTRGQQVTLSCSPISGHRSVSWYQQTPGQGLQFLFEYFSETQRNKGNFPGRFSGRQFSNSRSEMNVSTLELGDSALYLCASSFSGTTYEQYFGPGTRLTVT.

The chain couples TRBV28 to TRBJ2-7, with 12 bases lining up with TRBD2. The V and J ends lost 5 bases and 2 bases, in that order; junction bases with no gene match: 10. This CDR3 has 17 amino acids. Germline CDR1 and CDR2: MDHEN and SYDVKM. CDR3 nucleotide sequence: TGTGCCAGCAGTACCCGGACTAGCGGGAAATCAACCTACGAGCAGTACTTC. It translates to CASSTRTSGKSTYEQYF.

This clonotype has a count of ten or more. The rearrangement joins TRBV11-3 to TRBJ2-2; no definite D call. CDR1 SGHNT and CDR2 YENEEA come from the germline V gene. The V and J ends lost 5 bases and 8 bases respectively, with 15 bases between them. This CDR3 has 14 amino acids. CDR3 amino acids: CASSPGLVSGELFF. The CDR3 DNA reads TGTGCCAGCAGCCCCGGCTTAGTTTCGGGGGAGCTGTTTTTT.

V usage is TRBV6-2 or TRBV6-3 and J usage is TRBJ2-3; D gene ambiguous. CDR3 length: 14 residues. Germline values: CDR1 MNHEY, CDR2 SVGEGT. The V end lost 7 bases, the J end lost 2 bases, and 13 bases lay between the germline ends. The CDR3 spells CASTKGGPTDTQYF. CDR3 DNA: TGTGCCAGCACCAAGGGCGGTCCCACAGATACGCAGTATTTT.

The rearrangement uses TRBV7-2 and TRBJ2-7, with D uncertain. Trimming took off 7 bases at V and 5 bases at J, with 12 bases between the two ends. The CDR3 runs 12 residues. Germline assignment: CDR1 SGHTA and CDR2 FQGNSA. As DNA, the CDR3 is TGTGCCAGCACCCTCTTGGGGAACGAGCAGTACTTC. It yields the protein CASTLLGNEQYF.